This is a list of T cell receptor beta chains from one sample in a study of T cell responses to AZD1222 COVID-19 vaccine. Some clones are missing from TCRdb's copy, which holds only in-frame ones; the method was immunoSEQ multiplex PCR. The table shows approximately 200,000 clones, with around nine tenths occurring only once. The material sequenced was peripheral blood, taken on day 0 of AZD1222 vaccination. The receptors shown here come from an adult in good health. Each CDR3 is given with its conserved first and last residue. The order of the fields is D gene, J gene, V gene, clone size, CDR3 protein, CDR3 DNA. The D gene is left open where the match is weak. Size is omitted from some rows. Given values are once, few, many or a class for expanded clones.

D: TRBD1
J: TRBJ1-5
V: TRBV27
size: .
CDR3: CASSLRAGGSYQPQHF
DNA: TGTGCCAGCAGTTTAAGAGCAGGGGGCAGTTATCAGCCCCAGCATTTT

D: .
J: TRBJ2-1
V: TRBV2
size: .
CDR3: CASTPSRPNEQFF
DNA: TGTGCCAGCACCCCCTCGAGGCCCAATGAGCAGTTCTTC

D: .
J: TRBJ1-2
V: TRBV4-2
size: .
CDR3: CASSQDFLARQSFYGYTF
DNA: TGTGCCAGCAGCCAAGATTTTTTGGCGAGACAGTCATTCTATGGCTACACCTTC

D: .
J: TRBJ1-5
V: TRBV15
size: .
CDR3: CATSRDITTTDSNQPQHF
DNA: TGTGCCACCAGCAGAGACATAACCACGACGGATAGCAATCAGCCCCAGCATTTT

D: TRBD2
J: TRBJ2-2
V: TRBV19
size: .
CDR3: CASSGGLASVTGELFF
DNA: TGTGCCAGTAGTGGGGGACTAGCTTCGGTCACCGGGGAGCTGTTTTTT

D: TRBD2
J: TRBJ2-7
V: TRBV15
size: once
CDR3: CATSRARTSGDEQYF
DNA: TGTGCCACCAGCAGAGCTCGGACTAGCGGGGACGAGCAGTACTTC

D: .
J: TRBJ2-1
V: TRBV3-1/TRBV3-2
size: .
CDR3: CASSQSTRSSNEQFF
DNA: TGTGCCAGCAGCCAGTCCACCCGGTCCTCCAATGAGCAGTTCTTC

D: .
J: TRBJ1-1
V: TRBV19
size: .
CDR3: CASRQAGLTEAFF
DNA: TGTGCCAGTAGGCAGGCAGGGTTGACTGAAGCTTTCTTT

D: .
J: TRBJ2-1
V: TRBV18
size: once
CDR3: CASSPPTSEQFF
DNA: TGTGCCAGCTCACCCCCAACCTCTGAGCAGTTCTTC

D: .
J: TRBJ2-5
V: TRBV7-6
size: once
CDR3: CASSLRRGDRYQETQYF
DNA: TGTGCCAGCAGCTTAAGACGGGGCGATCGGTACCAAGAGACCCAGTACTTC

D: .
J: TRBJ1-6
V: TRBV30
size: .
CDR3: CAWSVTGGSPLHF
DNA: TGTGCCTGGAGTGTAACTGGGGGGTCACCCCTCCACTTT